One and the same sample provided the 28 T cell receptor beta chains below, sequenced in a study of a mutant IDH1 vaccine in newly diagnosed glioma. Time point specified: baseline, week 1 (first vaccination visit). The treatment is: pre-vaccination baseline after standard-of-care therapy. Measured with immunoSEQ multiplex PCR; TCRdb has only the in-frame clones, and not every one. The table shows 30,000 or so clones, with approximately 91% occurring only once. Sequences were derived from PBMCs, sampled from a glioma patient treated with radiotherapy, temozolomide or both. The origin of the receptors is a woman aged 40 to 55 with glioma.

The gene calls are TRBV5-1 and TRBJ1-1, with a tentative D call TRBD1 (5 bases). V lost 4 bases and J 1 base, leaving 8 bases between the germline ends. The CDR3 has 13 amino acids. CDR1 SGHRS and CDR2 YFSETQ come from the germline V gene. CDR3 DNA: TGCGCCAGCAGCATACAGGAGAACACTGAAGCTTTCTTT. Protein product: CASSIQENTEAFF.

Only a few counts were recorded for this clone. This sequence joins TRBV19 and TRBJ2-6, with TRBD2 as a possible D gene (5 bases). The CDR3 loop spans 16 amino acids. Germline V gives CDR1 LNHDA, CDR2 SQIVND (reference sequence). The ends were cut back, 3 bases at V and 2 bases at J, with 11 bases in the middle. In DNA form, the CDR3 reads TGTGCCAGTAGTATTTACGGGGTCACTGGGGCCAACGTCCTGACTTTC. It translates to CASSIYGVTGANVLTF.

This chain links TRBV30 with TRBJ2-7; 10 bases match TRBD2. Germline CDR1 is GTSNPN and CDR2 is SVGIG (reference sequence). The CDR3 sequence is 13 residues long. V was clipped by 1 base and J by 7 bases; unmatched bases: 4. The CDR3 sequence is CAWSASGSAEQYF. DNA of the CDR3: TGTGCCTGGAGTGCTAGCGGGAGTGCGGAGCAGTACTTC. Combining the CDR3 with reference TRBV30 and TRBJ2-7 gives the whole variable domain SQTIHQWPATLVQPVGSPLSLECTVEGTSNPNLYWYRQAAGRGLQLLFYSVGIGQISSEVPQNLSASRPQDRQFILSSKKLLLSDSGFYLCAWSASGSAEQYFGPGTRLTVT.

The rearrangement links TRBV4-2 to TRBJ1-4, with a weak D call TRBD1 (6 bases). This CDR3 comprises 15 residues. Trimming took 0 bases from V and 4 from J, leaving 9 bases between them. Germline CDR1 and CDR2: LGHNA and YNFKEQ. DNA of the CDR3: TGTGCCAGCAGCCAAGATGGGGGGCGTAATGAAAAACTGTTTTTT. This gives the protein CASSQDGGRNEKLFF.

This chain connects TRBV5-1 to TRBJ2-7; D tentatively reads TRBD1 or TRBD2 (5 bases each). There are 13 residues in the CDR3. Germline lookup yields CDR1 SGHRS and CDR2 YFSETQ. Deletions cut 4 bases from V and 6 bases from J, with 14 bases between. The CDR3, as DNA: TGCGCCAGCAGCCTGCAGTTTGGGGGCGAGCAGTACTTC. Translation gives CASSLQFGGEQYF.

This clone was detected a few times. This chain joins TRBV7-9 and TRBJ1-1; D not resolved. CDR1 and CDR2 from the germline V gene are SEHNR and FQNEAQ (reference sequence). The V end was cut by 5 bases, the J end by 0 bases, with 4 bases between. The CDR3 loop spans 12 amino acids. CDR3 sequence (DNA): TGTGCCAGCAGCCACATGAACACTGAAGCTTTCTTT. Translation gives CASSHMNTEAFF.

The V gene is TRBV10-3, the J gene TRBJ1-2; D ambiguous. V was cut by 3 bases and J by 4 bases, with 6 bases left in between. The CDR3 has 12 amino acids. Germline CDR1 reads ENHRY; CDR2 reads SYGVKD. The chain's CDR3 is CAISERSYGYTF. CDR3 DNA: TGTGCCATCAGTGAAAGGAGCTATGGCTACACCTTC.

This chain joins TRBV6-5 and TRBJ2-7, with D possibly being TRBD2 (6 bases). V gave up 5 bases and J gave up 4 bases, with 12 bases separating them. Germline-derived CDR1 and CDR2 are MNHEY and SVGAGI. This CDR3 is 13 amino acids long. The DNA of the CDR3 is TGTGCCAGCAGTCCGACTAGATTGTACGAGCAGTACTTC. This encodes CASSPTRLYEQYF.

The chain employs TRBV27 and TRBJ2-7; D not certain. Trimming shortened V by 11 bases and J by 1 base, and 15 bases separated the two germline ends. CDR1 and CDR2 (germline): MNHEY, SMNVEV (reference sequence). There are 13 residues in the CDR3. CDR3 in amino acids: CASRRTGSYEQYF. The CDR3 nucleotides read TGTGCCTCGCGGCGGACCGGGTCCTACGAGCAGTACTTC.

The rearrangement joins TRBV6-4 to TRBJ1-1; D might be TRBD1 (6 bases). This CDR3 comprises 14 residues. From germline, CDR1 is MRHNA and CDR2 SNTAGT. The V and J ends lost 4 bases and 5 bases respectively, with 14 bases between them. CDR3 loop: CASSVEGGVTEAFF. CDR3 nucleotides: TGTGCCAGCAGTGTCGAGGGGGGGGTTACTGAAGCTTTCTTT.

The chain couples TRBV7-8 to TRBJ1-1, with 9 nucleotides matching TRBD1. This CDR3 spans 17 amino acids. With V trimmed by 5 bases and J by 6 bases, 16 bases remained unmatched. Germline V gene lookup returns CDR1 SGHVS and CDR2 FQNEAQ. For the CDR3, the DNA is TGTGCCAGCAGCGCTCCTTTGGACAGGGGAAAGGAGTCTGAAGCTTTCTTT. Encoded protein: CASSAPLDRGKESEAFF.

The gene calls are TRBV6-5 and TRBJ2-5, with D hard to call. Germline CDR1 and CDR2: MNHEY and SVGAGI. Trimming pared 8 bases from V and 1 base from J, leaving 14 bases between. This CDR3 has 14 residues. Written as DNA, the CDR3 is TGTGCCAGCGGTAGGGTCGGTAGCCAAGAGACCCAGTACTTC. It codes for CASGRVGSQETQYF.

This sequence joins TRBV6-4 and TRBJ2-3; D gene unclear. V lost 1 base, J lost 0 bases, and 11 bases lay in between. Germline lookup yields CDR1 MRHNA and CDR2 SNTAGT. This CDR3 has 16 amino acids. The CDR3 region is CASSDYGGGSTDTQYF. The CDR3 DNA is TGTGCCAGCAGTGACTACGGTGGCGGTAGCACAGATACGCAGTATTTT.

This chain connects TRBV7-9 to TRBJ2-4; tentatively, D is TRBD1 (6 bases). This CDR3 has 18 residues. V was trimmed by 7 bases and J by 4 bases, leaving 26 bases between them. Germline V gene lookup returns CDR1 SEHNR and CDR2 FQNEAQ (reference sequence). CDR3 loop: CASTTTAPTGGLKNIQYF. In nucleotides, the CDR3 is TGTGCCAGCACCACAACGGCCCCGACAGGCGGATTAAAAAACATTCAGTACTTC.

The chain uses TRBV15 and TRBJ2-7; TRBD2 agrees at 8 bases. Germline CDR1 is LNHNV and CDR2 is YYDKDF (reference sequence). The CDR3 length is 15 residues. The trim removed 0 bases at V and 3 bases at J, leaving 4 bases unmatched. CDR3 nucleotides: TGTGCCACCAGCAGAGATCGTCGGGGGGGCTACGAGCAGTACTTC. Protein: CATSRDRRGGYEQYF.

The gene calls are TRBV6-1 and TRBJ1-5, with 7 positions matching TRBD1. This CDR3 is 14 amino acids long. CDR1 is MNHNS, CDR2 SASEGT, per germline. V trimming: 9 bases; J trimming: 5 bases; junction bases outside the gene matches: 10. The CDR3 loop reads CASHRQGGHQPQHF. The CDR3 region has the DNA TGTGCCAGTCATAGACAGGGCGGACATCAGCCCCAGCATTTT.

This rearrangement joins TRBV14 to TRBJ2-6; D unclear. CDR3 length: 15 residues. Germline CDR1 reads SGHDN; CDR2 reads FVKESK. The germline V and J ends were trimmed by 4 bases and 1 base, with 8 bases remaining between them. CDR3 sequence: CASSRGASGANVLTF. DNA for the CDR3: TGTGCCAGCAGCCGGGGTGCATCTGGGGCCAACGTCCTGACTTTC.

This chain joins TRBV4-1 and TRBJ1-5, with D maybe TRBD1 (6 bases). Trimming removed 1 base at V and 3 bases at J, with 10 bases between. CDR1 is MGHRA, CDR2 YSYEKL, per germline. The CDR3 spans 15 residues. The CDR3 DNA reads as TGCGCCAGCAGCCAAGGCTGGACAGACAATCAGCCCCAGCATTTT. As protein: CASSQGWTDNQPQHF.

This clone was found once. The V and J genes are TRBV27 and TRBJ2-4, with D possibly being TRBD1 or TRBD2 (5 bases each). CDR3 length: 11 amino acids. The V gene's germline CDR1 is MNHEY and CDR2 SMNVEV (reference sequence). The V end was cut by 5 bases, the J end by 11 bases, with 10 bases between. This CDR3 reads CASSLQGVQYF. As DNA, the CDR3 is TGTGCCAGCAGTCTGCAGGGAGTTCAGTACTTC.

This chain connects TRBV5-6 to TRBJ2-7; 9 positions agree with TRBD1. Germline V lookup: CDR1 SGHDT, CDR2 YYEEEE. V dropped 0 bases and J dropped 4; count of bases not matched to a gene: 5. The CDR3 runs to 15 residues. The CDR3: CASSLGGQGGYEQYF. The CDR3, as DNA: TGTGCCAGCAGCTTGGGGGGACAGGGAGGGTACGAGCAGTACTTC.

The chain couples TRBV29-1 to TRBJ1-1; no clear D gene. Germline CDR1 is SQVTM and CDR2 is ANQGSEA. The CDR3 totals 13 residues. The CDR3 DNA is TGCACCTGTCGAACAGACATGAACACTGAAGCTTTCTTT. It is translated as CTCRTDMNTEAFF. Full variable domain (remainder filled in from reference TRBV29-1 and TRBJ1-1): SAVISQKPSRDICQRGTSLTIQCQVDSQVTMMFWYRQQPGQSLTLIATANQGSEATYESGFVIDKFPISRPNLTFSTLTVSNMSPEDSSIYLCTCRTDMNTEAFFGQGTRLTVV.

This clone was detected once. This rearrangement joins TRBV15 to TRBJ2-3, with a possible D match to TRBD2 (5 bases). Germline V gene sequence: CDR1 LNHNV, CDR2 YYDKDF (reference sequence). The CDR3 spans 15 residues. The germline V and J ends were trimmed by 3 bases and 4 bases, with 14 bases remaining between them. The DNA for the CDR3 is TGTGCCACCAGCAGCCTGCTTGGACTGTCAGATACGCAGTATTTT. It encodes CATSSLLGLSDTQYF. Using reference TRBV15 and TRBJ2-3 for the parts outside the CDR3, the full variable domain is DAMVIQNPRYQVTQFGKPVTLSCSQTLNHNVMYWYQQKSSQAPKLLFHYYDKDFNNEADTPDNFQSRRPNTSFCFLDIRSPGLGDTAMYLCATSSLLGLSDTQYFGPGTRLTVL.

The chain has TRBV4-1 and TRBJ1-5, with D tentatively TRBD1 (5 bases). The CDR3 is 17 residues long. V was shortened by 0 bases and J by 1 base, with 13 bases between the two germline ends. Germline lookup yields CDR1 MGHRA and CDR2 YSYEKL. In DNA form, the CDR3 reads TGCGCCAGCAGCCAAGATGGGGCAGGGAAAAGCAATCAGCCCCAGCATTTT. Residues: CASSQDGAGKSNQPQHF.

The genes are TRBV5-1 and TRBJ2-7, with 8 bases fitting TRBD1. Losses at the gene ends were 0 bases for V and 4 bases for J; bases not matched to a gene: 3. CDR3 length: 14 amino acids. The V gene's germline CDR1 is SGHRS and CDR2 YFSETQ. DNA for the CDR3: TGCGCCAGCAGCTTGGGACAGGGGCCATACGAGCAGTACTTC. This sequence encodes CASSLGQGPYEQYF.

The gene calls are TRBV7-3 and TRBJ2-1, with D perhaps TRBD1 (5 bases). CDR3 size: 15 residues. Deletions cut 1 base from V and 7 bases from J, with 14 bases between. Germline loops: CDR1 SGHTA, CDR2 FQGTGA. The CDR3 nucleotides are TGTGCCAGCAGCTTAAGCAGGGATGTGTGGAATGAGCAGTTCTTC. This sequence encodes CASSLSRDVWNEQFF.

The V gene is TRBV9, the J gene TRBJ1-3; D perhaps matches TRBD1 (6 bases). This CDR3 region has 16 residues. V lost 3 bases to trimming and J lost 0 bases, with 13 bases between them. Germline V CDR1 and CDR2: SGDLS, YYNGEE. This CDR3 is CASSATGGASGNTIYF. The CDR3 nucleotides are TGTGCCAGCAGCGCCACTGGGGGGGCCTCTGGAAACACCATATATTTT.

V gene TRBV28 combines with J gene TRBJ2-7; no reliable D call. V shed 6 bases and J shed 3 bases, with 18 bases lying between them. The CDR3 is 15 residues long. Per the germline V gene, CDR1 is MDHEN and CDR2 is SYDVKM. This chain's CDR3 is CASSPSPPLGYEQYF. The CDR3 nucleotides read TGTGCCAGCAGCCCGAGCCCCCCTCTAGGCTACGAGCAGTACTTC. The variable domain in full, with the rest retrieved from reference TRBV28 and TRBJ2-7, is DVKVTQSSRYLVKRTGEKVFLECVQDMDHENMFWYRQDPGLGLRLIYFSYDVKMKEKGDIPEGYSVSREKKERFSLILESASTNQTSMYLCASSPSPPLGYEQYFGPGTRLTVT.

J is TRBJ1-2 and V is TRBV28, with D possibly matching TRBD1 (5 bases). The germline gives CDR1 MDHEN, CDR2 SYDVKM. The CDR3 extends over 16 amino acids. The V end lost 1 base, the J end lost 6 bases, and 18 bases lay between the germline ends. The CDR3 here is CASSLSPGTQRDGYTF. CDR3 nucleotide sequence: TGTGCCAGCAGTTTATCCCCCGGGACGCAGAGGGATGGCTACACCTTC.